The 22 T cell receptor beta chains below were found in one sample sequenced in a study of regulatory T cells in long-lasting Graves disease (dated by TCRdb to the early 2020s). Receptor libraries were prepared by multiplex PCR. TCRdb names Illumina HiSeq 4000 as the instrument used. To build TCR beta libraries, CDR3 regions were amplified by Arm-PCR using iRepertoire HTBI primers. TCRdb reprocessed the public reads (quality trimming at Q25 with fastp, clone calling with MiXCR) and kept in-frame beta chains. Every CDR3 protein is listed once, alongside the most common genes and DNA of its rows. Within this sample are around 250,000 distinct CDR3 sequences, with approximately 20% of them counted one time only. The ten top clones hold about 14% of the sample. This specimen's time point label, interpreted: newly diagnosed GD, antithyroid drugs for less than 3 months. For both TCR sequencing and RNA sequencing, RNA was extracted from PBMCs using TRIzol.

Another study also made use of these data, one on T cells in Graves' hyperthyroidism and ophthalmopathy.

The sequencing here drew on peripheral blood mononuclear cells (PBMCs), taken at new diagnosis, from a patient treated with antithyroid drugs. All receptors come from a woman under 40 with Graves disease. Donor details come from another sample of the same person, matched by shared clones.

This clonotype occurred many times. The rearrangement links TRBV10-3 to TRBJ2-7; TRBD2 agrees at 9 bases. Germline CDR1 and CDR2: ENHRY and SYGVKD. There are 15 residues in the CDR3. The ends lost 3 bases at V and 3 bases at J; junction bases unmatched: 6. CDR3 nucleotide sequence: TGTGCCATCAGTGACGGTGCGGGGGGGCGCTACGAGCAGTACTTC. It codes for CAISDGAGGRYEQYF.

This clonotype appeared many times. This rearrangement joins TRBV5-1 to TRBJ2-2, with D possibly TRBD1 on 5 matching bases. V was trimmed by 2 bases and J by 4 bases, leaving 6 bases between them. This CDR3 is built from 13 residues. Germline V gives CDR1 SGHRS, CDR2 YFSETQ. The CDR3 bases are TGCGCCAGCAGCTTTACAGGCACCGGGGAGCTGTTTTTT. Translated, it gives CASSFTGTGELFF. The entire variable domain, with the rest obtained from reference TRBV5-1 and TRBJ2-2, is as follows: KAGVTQTPRYLIKTRGQQVTLSCSPISGHRSVSWYQQTPGQGLQFLFEYFSETQRNKGNFPGRFSGRQFSNSRSEMNVSTLELGDSALYLCASSFTGTGELFFGEGSRLTVL.

The rearrangement uses TRBV20-1 and TRBJ2-4; 9 bases match TRBD2. Trimming at V came to 6 bases and at J to 11 bases, leaving 11 bases not matched to a gene. Germline V lookup: CDR1 DFQATT, CDR2 SNEGSKA (reference sequence). The CDR3 loop spans 13 amino acids. The CDR3 is CSATHGLAGLQYF. The DNA of the CDR3 is TGCAGTGCAACCCACGGCCTAGCGGGGCTTCAGTACTTC.

This clonotype was recorded at least ten times. This chain joins TRBV12-3 or TRBV12-4 and TRBJ1-5; tentatively, D is TRBD1 (5 bases). The CDR3 sequence is 15 residues long. The V end was cut by 4 bases, the J end by 0 bases, with 10 bases between. Written as DNA, the CDR3 is TGTGCCAGCAGTTGGGGGGGGAATAGCAATCAGCCCCAGCATTTT. This gives the protein CASSWGGNSNQPQHF.

This clonotype was recorded many times. The rearrangement uses TRBV3-1 and TRBJ1-1; D is uncertain. The germline gives CDR1 LGHDT, CDR2 YNNKEL (reference sequence). CDR3 size: 14 residues. Trimming shortened V by 0 bases and J by 1 base, and 6 bases separated the two germline ends. The CDR3 sequence: CASSQEERNTEAFF. In nucleotides, the CDR3 is TGTGCCAGCAGCCAAGAAGAGAGGAACACTGAAGCTTTCTTT. Full variable domain (remainder filled in from reference TRBV3-1 and TRBJ1-1): DTAVSQTPKYLVTQMGNDKSIKCEQNLGHDTMYWYKQDSKKFLKIMFSYNNKELIINETVPNRFSPKSPDKAHLNLHINSLELGDSAVYFCASSQEERNTEAFFGQGTRLTVV.

This clonotype was detected only a few times. A much more abundant neighbour one base away suggests this may be a read error. The rearrangement uses TRBV19 and TRBJ1-1; no reliable D call. Trimming took 3 bases from V and 4 from J, leaving 15 bases between them. The CDR3 runs 15 residues. CDR1 LNHDA and CDR2 SQIVND come from the germline V gene (reference sequence). The DNA of the CDR3 is TGTGCCAGTAGTATCTTGTCAGTGACGATCACTGAAGCTTTCTTT. Translation gives CASSILSVTITEAFF.

This clonotype was detected ten times or more. The chain is built from TRBV6-1 and TRBJ2-2, with D possibly being TRBD2 (6 bases). The CDR3 has 14 amino acids. Germline-derived CDR1 and CDR2 are MNHNS and SASEGT. V lost 8 bases and J 2 bases, leaving 12 bases between the germline ends. The CDR3 reads CASLWGVNTGELFF. DNA of the CDR3: TGTGCCAGCCTGTGGGGGGTTAACACCGGGGAGCTGTTTTTT.

CDR3 sequence: CASRNGLAERSYEQYF. The DNA of the CDR3 is TGTGCCAGCAGGAACGGACTAGCGGAACGATCCTACGAGCAGTACTTC. This sequence joins TRBV6-1 and TRBJ2-7; 10 bases agree with TRBD2. Per germline, CDR1 MNHNS and CDR2 SASEGT. The junction had 9 bases not matched to a gene; V was cut back by 6 bases and J by 1 base. The CDR3 is made up of 16 amino acids.

This clonotype was counted at least ten times. A junction end diverges from the germline sequence, so it may reflect a read error. The J gene is TRBJ2-6, the V gene TRBV6-1; 7 bases are a match to TRBD1. This CDR3 has 18 amino acids. CDR1 is MNHNS and CDR2 is SASEGT in the germline V gene. CDR3 DNA: TGTGCCAGCAGAGAAGCAGGGGGTACTGCCTCTGGGGCCAACGTCCTGACTTTC. Amino acid sequence: CASREAGGTASGANVLTF.

This clonotype occurred many times. The V call is TRBV24-1, the J call TRBJ2-1, with TRBD2 identical over 7 bases. Germline CDR1 and CDR2: KGHDR and SFDVKD. This CDR3 comprises 14 residues. V shed 3 bases, J shed 9 bases, and the junction held 7 bases outside the gene matches. This chain's CDR3 is CATSDPDGGTEQFF. The CDR3, as DNA: TGTGCCACCAGTGATCCGGACGGGGGGACTGAGCAGTTCTTC.

The chain combines TRBV18 with TRBJ2-1; D may be TRBD1 (6 bases). V lost 3 bases and J 9 bases, leaving 9 bases between the germline ends. The V gene's germline CDR1 is KGHSH and CDR2 LQKENI. The length of the CDR3 is 12 residues. CDR3 nucleotide sequence: TGTGCCAGCTCACCGCAGGGGAGTGAGCAGTTCTTC. Protein: CASSPQGSEQFF.

This chain connects TRBV15 to TRBJ1-4, with no clear D. Germline CDR1 LNHNV, CDR2 YYDKDF (reference sequence). The CDR3 has 15 amino acids. The V gene lost 7 bases and the J gene lost 4 bases, with 16 bases spanning the gap. The chain's CDR3 is CATTQTPAVNEKLFF. The CDR3 bases are TGTGCCACCACCCAGACGCCCGCTGTTAATGAAAAACTGTTTTTT.

The chain combines TRBV7-9 with TRBJ2-5; tentatively, D is TRBD2 (5 bases). Germline V gene data show CDR1 as SEHNR and CDR2 as FQNEAQ (reference sequence). Trimming removed 10 bases at V and 4 bases at J, with 16 bases between. This CDR3 is 13 amino acids long. Written as DNA, the CDR3 is TGTGCCATCCCTTCGCGGGCTGGAGAGACCCAGTACTTC. It translates to CAIPSRAGETQYF.

This clonotype was found a few times. This chain joins TRBV5-4 and TRBJ1-5; 8 nucleotides line up with TRBD1. The CDR3 loop spans 16 amino acids. The junction had 4 bases not matched to a gene; V was cut back by 2 bases and J by 0 bases. CDR1 is SGHNT and CDR2 is YYREEE in the germline V gene (reference sequence). The DNA for the CDR3 is TGTGCCAGCAGCTTATCGGACAGGGATAGCAATCAGCCCCAGCATTTT. Translated: CASSLSDRDSNQPQHF.

Many counts were recorded for this clonotype. The chain is built from TRBV2 and TRBJ2-2; weak D call: TRBD1 (5 bases). CDR3 length: 14 amino acids. V was trimmed by 7 bases and J by 7 bases, leaving 16 bases between them. Germline loops: CDR1 SNHLY, CDR2 FYNNEI. Written as DNA, the CDR3 is TGTGCCAGCACCTCCAAAGGAAGGGGCGGGGAGCTGTTTTTT. Translation: CASTSKGRGGELFF. Based on the CDR3 plus reference TRBV2 and TRBJ2-2, the full variable domain is EPEVTQTPSHQVTQMGQEVILRCVPISNHLYFYWYRQILGQKVEFLVSFYNNEISEKSEIFDDQFSVERPDGSNFTLKIRSTKLEDSAMYFCASTSKGRGGELFFGEGSRLTVL.

This clonotype occurred once. This rearrangement joins TRBV6-1 to TRBJ1-2; 7 bases agree with TRBD1. Germline CDR1 is MNHNS and CDR2 is SASEGT. The V and J ends lost 6 bases and 3 bases, in that order; junction bases with no gene match: 4. The CDR3 spans 13 residues. The CDR3, as DNA: TGTGCCAGCAGGAACAGGGGAGACTATGGCTACACCTTC. Encoded protein: CASRNRGDYGYTF.

This clonotype has at least ten counts. This chain joins TRBV20-1 and TRBJ2-1; 9 bases match TRBD1. With V trimmed by 6 bases and J by 7 bases, 10 bases remained unmatched. The CDR3 has 14 amino acids. Germline V gene sequence: CDR1 DFQATT, CDR2 SNEGSKA (reference sequence). DNA for the CDR3: TGCAGTGCCAACCGGGACAGGGTGACAAATGAGCAGTTCTTC. Translation: CSANRDRVTNEQFF.

This clonotype was counted ten times or more. The V call is TRBV7-2, the J call TRBJ2-7; possibly TRBD2 for D (5 bases). V was shortened by 5 bases and J by 5 bases, with 13 bases between the two germline ends. Germline V lookup: CDR1 SGHTA, CDR2 FQGNSA. This CDR3 is built from 13 residues. The CDR3 DNA follows: TGTGCCAGCAGCCCACCTCCGCGGGACGAGCAGTACTTC. Encoded protein: CASSPPPRDEQYF.

This clonotype was detected many times. The chain joins TRBV5-1 to TRBJ2-5; unclear D gene. CDR1 is SGHRS, CDR2 YFSETQ, per germline. Trimming shortened V by 3 bases and J by 1 base, and 16 bases separated the two germline ends. This CDR3 region has 16 residues. As DNA, the CDR3 is TGCGCCAGCAGCTCGTCGGGCCCGACCGTCCAAGAGACCCAGTACTTC. Its translation: CASSSSGPTVQETQYF. The full variable domain, completed using reference TRBV5-1 and TRBJ2-5, is KAGVTQTPRYLIKTRGQQVTLSCSPISGHRSVSWYQQTPGQGLQFLFEYFSETQRNKGNFPGRFSGRQFSNSRSEMNVSTLELGDSALYLCASSSSGPTVQETQYFGPGTRLLVL.

This clonotype was observed at least ten times. The chain employs TRBV20-1 and TRBJ2-5, with 7 nucleotides matching TRBD2. Germline V gene lookup returns CDR1 DFQATT and CDR2 SNEGSKA (reference sequence). J was trimmed by 4 bases and V by 6 bases; bases with no gene match: 14. CDR3 size: 15 residues. The CDR3 protein is CSAPPLVGGGETQYF. The CDR3 DNA reads TGCAGTGCCCCACCCTTGGTCGGCGGGGGAGAGACCCAGTACTTC.

This clonotype turned up a few times. The gene calls are TRBV5-8 and TRBJ1-2; D unclear. This CDR3 comprises 13 residues. V dropped 4 bases and J dropped 5 bases, with 12 bases sitting between them. In germline, CDR1 is SGHTS, CDR2 YDEGEE. The CDR3 loop is CASSPYLGYGYTF. In DNA form, the CDR3 reads TGTGCCAGCAGCCCCTACTTGGGGTATGGCTACACCTTC.

In its sample, this clonotype was seen many times. The V and J genes are TRBV5-4 and TRBJ1-1, with 9 bases fitting TRBD1. Germline trimming cut 4 bases from V and 3 bases from J; bases unmatched to any gene: 7. This CDR3 has 15 residues. CDR1 is SGHNT and CDR2 is YYREEE in the germline V gene (reference sequence). The CDR3 sequence: CASSTGGTGYTEAFF. In nucleotides, the CDR3 is TGTGCCAGCAGCACAGGGGGGACAGGGTACACTGAAGCTTTCTTT. Looking up the rest from reference TRBV5-4 and TRBJ1-1 gives the full variable domain: ETGVTQSPTHLIKTRGQQVTLRCSSQSGHNTVSWYQQALGQGPQFIFQYYREEENGRGNFPPRFSGLQFPNYSSELNVNALELDDSALYLCASSTGGTGYTEAFFGQGTRLTVV.